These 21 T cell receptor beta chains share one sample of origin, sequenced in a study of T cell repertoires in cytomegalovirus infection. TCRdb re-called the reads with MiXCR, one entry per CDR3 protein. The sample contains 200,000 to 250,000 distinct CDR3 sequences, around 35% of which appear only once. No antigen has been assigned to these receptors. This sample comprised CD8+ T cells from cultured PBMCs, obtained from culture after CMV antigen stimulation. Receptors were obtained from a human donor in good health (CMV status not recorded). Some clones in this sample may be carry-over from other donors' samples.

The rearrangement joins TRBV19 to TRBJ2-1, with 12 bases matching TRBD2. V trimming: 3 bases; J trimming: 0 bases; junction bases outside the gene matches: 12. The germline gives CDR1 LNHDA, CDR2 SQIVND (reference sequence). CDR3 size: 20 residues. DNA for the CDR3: TGTGCCAGTAGTATCCAAACTCTAGCGGGAGGGCCCTTCTCCTACAATGAGCAGTTCTTC. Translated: CASSIQTLAGGPFSYNEQFF.

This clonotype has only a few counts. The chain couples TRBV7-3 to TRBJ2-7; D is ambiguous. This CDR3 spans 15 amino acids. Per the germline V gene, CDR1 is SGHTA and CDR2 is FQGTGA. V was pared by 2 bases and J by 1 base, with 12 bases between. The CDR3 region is CASSLLGQPSYEQYF. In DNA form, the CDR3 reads TGTGCCAGCAGCTTACTTGGGCAGCCATCCTACGAGCAGTACTTC.

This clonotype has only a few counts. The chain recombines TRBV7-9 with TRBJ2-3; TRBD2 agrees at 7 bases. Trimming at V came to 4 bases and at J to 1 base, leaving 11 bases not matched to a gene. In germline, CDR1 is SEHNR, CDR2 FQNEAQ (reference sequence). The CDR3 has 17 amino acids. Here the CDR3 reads CASSSAPTSARTDTQYF. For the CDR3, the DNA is TGTGCCAGCAGCTCTGCACCCACTAGCGCCCGCACAGATACGCAGTATTTT.

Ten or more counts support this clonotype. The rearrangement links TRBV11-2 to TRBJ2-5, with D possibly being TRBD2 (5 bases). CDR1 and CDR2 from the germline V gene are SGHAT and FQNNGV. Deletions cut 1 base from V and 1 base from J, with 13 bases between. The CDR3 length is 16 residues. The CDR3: CASSLVPGVLQETQYF. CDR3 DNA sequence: TGTGCCAGCAGCTTAGTCCCCGGGGTCCTCCAAGAGACCCAGTACTTC.

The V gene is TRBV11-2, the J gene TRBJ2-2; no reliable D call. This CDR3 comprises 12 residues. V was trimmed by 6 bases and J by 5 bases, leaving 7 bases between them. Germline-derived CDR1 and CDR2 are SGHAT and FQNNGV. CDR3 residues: CASSPSTGELFF. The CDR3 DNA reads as TGTGCCAGCAGTCCCTCGACCGGGGAGCTGTTTTTT.

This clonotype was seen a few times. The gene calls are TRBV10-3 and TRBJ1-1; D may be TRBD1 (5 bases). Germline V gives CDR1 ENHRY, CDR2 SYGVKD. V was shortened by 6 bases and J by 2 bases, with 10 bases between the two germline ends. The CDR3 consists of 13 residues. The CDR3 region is CAIRIDSNTEAFF. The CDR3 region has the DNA TGTGCCATCAGGATTGACAGTAACACTGAAGCTTTCTTT.

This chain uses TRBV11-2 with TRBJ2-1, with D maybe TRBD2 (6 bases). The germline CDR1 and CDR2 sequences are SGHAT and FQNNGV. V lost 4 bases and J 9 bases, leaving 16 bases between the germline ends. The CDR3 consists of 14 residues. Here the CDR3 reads CASSSIAANSEQFF. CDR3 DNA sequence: TGTGCCAGCAGCTCTATAGCGGCGAACAGTGAGCAGTTCTTC. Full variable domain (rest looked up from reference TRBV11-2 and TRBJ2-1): EAGVAQSPRYKIIEKRQSVAFWCNPISGHATLYWYQQILGQGPKLLIQFQNNGVVDDSQLPKDRFSAERLKGVDSTLKIQPAKLEDSAVYLCASSSIAANSEQFFGPGTRLTVL.

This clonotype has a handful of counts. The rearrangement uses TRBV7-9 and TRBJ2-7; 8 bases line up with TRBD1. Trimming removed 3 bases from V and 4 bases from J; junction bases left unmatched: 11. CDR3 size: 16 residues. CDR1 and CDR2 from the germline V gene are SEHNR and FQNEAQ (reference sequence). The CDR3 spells CASSFSDRVEVYEQYF. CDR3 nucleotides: TGTGCCAGCAGCTTCTCGGACAGGGTAGAGGTTTACGAGCAGTACTTC.

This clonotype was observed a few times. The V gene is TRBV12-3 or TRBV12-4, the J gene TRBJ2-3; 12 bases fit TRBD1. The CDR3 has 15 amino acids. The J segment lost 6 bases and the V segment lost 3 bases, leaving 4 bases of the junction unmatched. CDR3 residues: CASSFGDRGHDTQYF. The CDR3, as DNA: TGTGCCAGCAGTTTTGGGGACAGGGGGCATGATACGCAGTATTTT.

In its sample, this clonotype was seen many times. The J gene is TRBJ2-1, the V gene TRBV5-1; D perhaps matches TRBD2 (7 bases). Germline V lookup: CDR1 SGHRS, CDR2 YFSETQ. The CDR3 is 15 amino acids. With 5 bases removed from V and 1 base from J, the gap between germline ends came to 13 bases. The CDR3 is CASRPRGASYNEQFF. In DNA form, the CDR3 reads TGCGCCAGCAGACCCCGGGGGGCATCCTACAATGAGCAGTTCTTC.

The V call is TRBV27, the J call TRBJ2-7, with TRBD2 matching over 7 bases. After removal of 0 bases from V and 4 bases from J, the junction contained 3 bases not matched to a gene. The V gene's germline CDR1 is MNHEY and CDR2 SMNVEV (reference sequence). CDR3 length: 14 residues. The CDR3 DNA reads TGTGCCAGCAGTTTATCGCTGGGGGGGTACGAGCAGTACTTC. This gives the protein CASSLSLGGYEQYF.

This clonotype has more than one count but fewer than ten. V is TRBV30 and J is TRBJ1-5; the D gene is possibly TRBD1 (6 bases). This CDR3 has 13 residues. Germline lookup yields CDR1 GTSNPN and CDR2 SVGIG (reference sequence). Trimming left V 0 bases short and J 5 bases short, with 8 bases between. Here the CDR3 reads CAWSVGGDQPQHF. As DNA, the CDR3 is TGTGCCTGGAGTGTAGGGGGTGATCAGCCCCAGCATTTT.

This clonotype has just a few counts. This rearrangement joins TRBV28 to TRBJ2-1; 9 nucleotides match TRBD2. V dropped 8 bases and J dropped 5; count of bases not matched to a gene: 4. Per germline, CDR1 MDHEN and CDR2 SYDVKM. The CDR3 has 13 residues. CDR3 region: CASGTSHHNEQFF. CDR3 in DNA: TGTGCCAGCGGGACTAGCCACCACAATGAGCAGTTCTTC.

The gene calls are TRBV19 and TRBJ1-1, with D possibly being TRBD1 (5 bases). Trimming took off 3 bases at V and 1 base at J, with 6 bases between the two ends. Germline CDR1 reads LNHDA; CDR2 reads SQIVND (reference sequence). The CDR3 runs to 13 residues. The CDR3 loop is CASSIGANTEAFF. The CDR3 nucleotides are TGTGCCAGTAGTATCGGGGCGAACACTGAAGCTTTCTTT.

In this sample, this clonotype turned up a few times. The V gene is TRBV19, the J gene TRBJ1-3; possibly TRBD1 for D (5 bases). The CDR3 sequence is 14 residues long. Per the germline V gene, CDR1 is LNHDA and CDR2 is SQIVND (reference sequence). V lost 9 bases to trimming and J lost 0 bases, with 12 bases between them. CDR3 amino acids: CASRGVSSGNTIYF. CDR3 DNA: TGTGCCAGCAGAGGGGTCTCCTCTGGAAACACCATATATTTT.

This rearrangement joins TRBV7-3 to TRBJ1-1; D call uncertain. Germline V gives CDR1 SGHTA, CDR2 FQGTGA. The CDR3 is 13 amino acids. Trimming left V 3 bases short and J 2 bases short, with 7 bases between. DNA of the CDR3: TGTGCCAGCAGCTTCGACGGAAACACTGAAGCTTTCTTT. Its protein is CASSFDGNTEAFF.

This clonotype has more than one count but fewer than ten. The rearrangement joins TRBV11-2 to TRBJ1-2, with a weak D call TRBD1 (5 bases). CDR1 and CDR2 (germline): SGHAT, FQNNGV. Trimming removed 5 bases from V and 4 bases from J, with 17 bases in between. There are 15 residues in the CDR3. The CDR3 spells CASSPELTVSYGYTF. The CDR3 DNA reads TGTGCCAGCAGCCCCGAACTGACAGTTTCCTATGGCTACACCTTC.

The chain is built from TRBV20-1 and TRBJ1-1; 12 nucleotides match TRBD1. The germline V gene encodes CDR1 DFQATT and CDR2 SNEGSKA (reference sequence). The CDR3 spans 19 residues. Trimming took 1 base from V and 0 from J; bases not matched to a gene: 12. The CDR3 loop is CSARVLLRDRGLVNTEAFF. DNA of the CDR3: TGCAGTGCTAGAGTGTTATTGCGGGACAGGGGGCTCGTGAACACTGAAGCTTTCTTT.

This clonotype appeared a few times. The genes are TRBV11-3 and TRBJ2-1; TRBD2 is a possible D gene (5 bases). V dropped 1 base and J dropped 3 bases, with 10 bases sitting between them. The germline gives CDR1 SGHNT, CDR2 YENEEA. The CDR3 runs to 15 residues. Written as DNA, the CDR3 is TGTGCCAGCAGCTTAGCTCCCGGAGGCTACAATGAGCAGTTCTTC. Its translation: CASSLAPGGYNEQFF.

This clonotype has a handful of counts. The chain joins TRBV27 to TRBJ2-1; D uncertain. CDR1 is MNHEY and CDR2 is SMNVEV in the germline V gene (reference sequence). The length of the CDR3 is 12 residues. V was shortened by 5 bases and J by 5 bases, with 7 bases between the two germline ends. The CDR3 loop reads CASSQRDNEQFF. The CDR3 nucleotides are TGTGCCAGCAGTCAACGGGACAATGAGCAGTTCTTC.

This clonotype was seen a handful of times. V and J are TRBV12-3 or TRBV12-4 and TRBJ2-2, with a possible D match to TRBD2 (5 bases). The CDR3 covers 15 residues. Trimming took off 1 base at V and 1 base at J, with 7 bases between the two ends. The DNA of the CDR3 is TGTGCCAGCAGTTTAGGGGAGCTGAACACCGGGGAGCTGTTTTTT. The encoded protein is CASSLGELNTGELFF.